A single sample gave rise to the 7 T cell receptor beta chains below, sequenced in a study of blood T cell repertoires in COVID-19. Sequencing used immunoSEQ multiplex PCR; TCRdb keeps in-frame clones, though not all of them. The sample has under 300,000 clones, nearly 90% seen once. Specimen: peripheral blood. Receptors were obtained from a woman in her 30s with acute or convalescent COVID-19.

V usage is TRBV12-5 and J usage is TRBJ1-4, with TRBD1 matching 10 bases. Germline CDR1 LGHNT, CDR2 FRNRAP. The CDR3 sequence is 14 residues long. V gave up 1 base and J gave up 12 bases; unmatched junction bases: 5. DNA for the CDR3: TGTGCTAGTGGTTTGGCGCGGGACAGGGGTGAACTGTTTTTT. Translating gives CASGLARDRGELFF.

The CDR3 DNA is TGTGCCAGCAGGTTAGCGGGAGTAAATGAGCAGTTCTTC. Protein product: CASRLAGVNEQFF. This chain joins TRBV6-5 and TRBJ2-1, with 9 bases lining up with TRBD2. The ends lost 6 bases at V and 7 bases at J; junction bases unmatched: 4. Germline V gene data show CDR1 as MNHEY and CDR2 as SVGAGI. The CDR3 length is 13 residues.

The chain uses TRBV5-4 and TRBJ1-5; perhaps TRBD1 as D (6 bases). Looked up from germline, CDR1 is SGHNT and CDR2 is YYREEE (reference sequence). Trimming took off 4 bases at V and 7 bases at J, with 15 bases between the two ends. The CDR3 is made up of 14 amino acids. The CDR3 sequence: CASSTDRIGQPQHF. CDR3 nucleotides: TGTGCCAGCAGCACCGACAGGATAGGGCAGCCCCAGCATTTT.

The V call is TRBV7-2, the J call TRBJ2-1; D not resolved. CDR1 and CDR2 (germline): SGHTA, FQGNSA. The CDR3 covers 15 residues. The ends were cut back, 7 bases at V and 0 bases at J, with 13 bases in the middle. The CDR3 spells CASNELTSSYNEQFF. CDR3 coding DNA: TGTGCCAGCAACGAACTCACGAGCTCCTACAATGAGCAGTTCTTC.

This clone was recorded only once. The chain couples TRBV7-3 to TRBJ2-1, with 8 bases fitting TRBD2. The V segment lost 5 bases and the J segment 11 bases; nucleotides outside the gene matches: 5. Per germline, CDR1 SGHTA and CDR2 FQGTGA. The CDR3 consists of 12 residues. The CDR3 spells CASSAAGEKQFF. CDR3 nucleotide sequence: TGTGCCAGCAGCGCAGCGGGAGAGAAGCAGTTCTTC. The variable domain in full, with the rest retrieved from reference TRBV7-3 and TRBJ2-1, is GAGVSQTPSNKVTEKGKYVELRCDPISGHTALYWYRQSLGQGPEFLIYFQGTGAADDSGLPNDRFFAVRPEGSVSTLKIQRTERGDSAVYLCASSAAGEKQFFGPGTRLTVL.

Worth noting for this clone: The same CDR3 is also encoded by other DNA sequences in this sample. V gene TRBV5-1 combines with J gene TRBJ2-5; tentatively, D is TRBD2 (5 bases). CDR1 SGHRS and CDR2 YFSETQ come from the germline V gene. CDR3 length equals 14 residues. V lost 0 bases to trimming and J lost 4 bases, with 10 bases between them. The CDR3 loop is CASSLGGGGETQYF. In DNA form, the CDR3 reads TGCGCCAGCAGCTTGGGAGGCGGAGGAGAGACCCAGTACTTC.

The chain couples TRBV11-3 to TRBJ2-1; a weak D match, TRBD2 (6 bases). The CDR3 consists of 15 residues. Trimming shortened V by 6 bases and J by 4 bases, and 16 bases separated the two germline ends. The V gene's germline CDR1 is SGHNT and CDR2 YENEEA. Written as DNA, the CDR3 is TGTGCCAGCAGGTACCGGGACTCGCCTTACAATGAGCAGTTCTTC. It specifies CASRYRDSPYNEQFF. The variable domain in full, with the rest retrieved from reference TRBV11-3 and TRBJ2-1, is EAGVVQSPRYKIIEKKQPVAFWCNPISGHNTLYWYLQNLGQGPELLIRYENEEAVDDSQLPKDRFSAERLKGVDSTLKIQPAELGDSAVYLCASRYRDSPYNEQFFGPGTRLTVL.